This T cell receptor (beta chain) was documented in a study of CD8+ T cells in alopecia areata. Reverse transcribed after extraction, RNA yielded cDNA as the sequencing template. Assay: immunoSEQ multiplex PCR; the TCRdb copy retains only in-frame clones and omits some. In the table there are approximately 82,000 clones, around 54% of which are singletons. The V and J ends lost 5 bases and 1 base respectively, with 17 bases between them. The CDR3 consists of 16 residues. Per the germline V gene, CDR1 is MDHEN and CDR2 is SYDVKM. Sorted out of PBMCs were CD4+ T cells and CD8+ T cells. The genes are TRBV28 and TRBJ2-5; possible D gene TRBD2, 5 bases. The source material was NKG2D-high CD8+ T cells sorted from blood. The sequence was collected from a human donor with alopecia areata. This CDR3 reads CASSPARTGSQETQYF. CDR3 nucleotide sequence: TGTGCCAGCAGTCCTGCACGGACGGGAAGCCAAGAGACCCAGTACTTC. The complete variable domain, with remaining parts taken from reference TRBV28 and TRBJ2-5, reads DVKVTQSSRYLVKRTGEKVFLECVQDMDHENMFWYRQDPGLGLRLIYFSYDVKMKEKGDIPEGYSVSREKKERFSLILESASTNQTSMYLCASSPARTGSQETQYFGPGTRLLVL.